This TCR beta chain was sequenced in a study of T cells in narcolepsy (dated by TCRdb to the late 2010s). Study-level background: The study enrolled patients with narcolepsy type 1 or type 2 (NT1, NT2) together with healthy control donors. The study sought autoreactive T cells targeting hypocretin neuron self-antigens (hypocretin, TRIB2) in narcolepsy patients, using TCR Vbeta sequencing to track clonotypes in blood and CSF.

The CDR3 runs 15 residues from the cysteine to the phenylalanine. Just CDR3 DNA is preserved here, 45 bases in frame from base 1. V loses 6 bases of germline sequence and J loses 7 bases, and the interval between the two ends is 22 bases. For CDR1 and CDR2, the germline V gene lists MDHEN and SYDVKM. Paper-wide results and their limitations: According to the report, autoreactive clonotypes were detected serially in the blood of the same patients and of different patients, but not in healthy controls. No sequences matching autoreactive T cell clones were present in some of the blood memory CD4+ repertoires from patients and controls. Plots that compared CSF and blood CD4+ T cell clonotypes from the same patient highlighted HCRT-specific and TRIB2-specific autoreactive clonotypes. Patients and controls had similar numbers of sequenced blood memory CD4+ clonotypes, with averages of approximately 40,000 in patients and some 36,000 in controls.

For TCR Vbeta sequencing, memory CD4+ T cells were sorted ex vivo from the peripheral blood of narcolepsy patients and healthy controls. Comment on this clone: There is no known antigen for this receptor. No base-level quality is on record; no much larger clone is a single base apart.

Library generation was performed with the immunoSEQ multiplex PCR assay. Not all clones reach the TCRdb copy of this immuneACCESS table, which keeps in-frame sequences only. Checked studies attribute under half of the gap to unresolved V genes and leave the rest unexplained. The sample has fewer than 40,000 clones on record, roughly 87% of them singletons. The top ten hold roughly 0.89% of the sample. Sequences were obtained from CD45RA- memory CD4+ T cells from PBMCs. Reading the label with the study, this specimen's cell subset or site is: memory T cells sorted ex vivo from peripheral blood. This chain is built from TRBV28 and TRBJ2-7; the D region possibly corresponds to TRBD1 (7 bases align). The sequence came from a human donor with narcolepsy. The bases read TGTGCCAGCAGGACCAGAAAAGGGGGCGGGAAAGAGCAGTACTTC. The encoded protein is CASRTRKGGGKEQYF.